Each of the 32 T cell receptor beta chains below was sequenced from the same sample in a study of shared clonotypes between healthy human individuals. The naive CD8 population came from CD45RO-negative cells selected for CCR7, without terminally differentiated effector memory CD45RA+ cells. Produced via immunoSEQ multiplex PCR; TCRdb's table is partial and in-frame only. The repertoire holds about 2.2 million clones, with around 93% as singletons. Source material: naive CD8+ T cells from PBMCs. The receptor set was obtained from a man between 18 and 35 years old in good health. Some clones in this sample may be carry-over from other donors' samples.

The chain employs TRBV28 and TRBJ2-7; D not resolved. Germline CDR1 is MDHEN and CDR2 is SYDVKM. The CDR3 has 14 amino acids. V was shortened by 3 bases and J by 2 bases, with 11 bases between the two germline ends. CDR3 amino acids: CASSLQESTYEQYF. CDR3 nucleotides: TGTGCCAGCAGTTTGCAGGAGTCGACCTACGAGCAGTACTTC.

This clone has more than one count but fewer than ten. The chain carries TRBV7-9 and TRBJ1-2; TRBD1 is a possible D gene (5 bases). V shed 0 bases and J shed 6 bases, with 11 bases lying between them. This CDR3 spans 14 amino acids. Germline assignment: CDR1 SEHNR and CDR2 FQNEAQ (reference sequence). The CDR3 DNA follows: TGTGCCAGCAGCTTAGCCGCGGAGGGGAATGGCTACACCTTC. Translation gives CASSLAAEGNGYTF.

V is TRBV27 and J is TRBJ1-5; D remains unclear. Germline V gene data show CDR1 as MNHEY and CDR2 as SMNVEV (reference sequence). Trimming pared 0 bases from V and 7 bases from J, leaving 13 bases between. There are 15 residues in the CDR3. DNA for the CDR3: TGTGCCAGCAGTTTATCCGGGTCTCTGGGGCAGCCCCAGCATTTT. This codes for CASSLSGSLGQPQHF.

V usage is TRBV6-5 and J usage is TRBJ2-1; D remains unclear. Germline V lookup: CDR1 MNHEY, CDR2 SVGAGI. The CDR3 runs to 12 residues. Trimming removed 7 bases from V and 5 bases from J, with 9 bases in between. The CDR3 region has the DNA TGTGCCAGCACCACACTCAACAATGAGCAGTTCTTC. Protein: CASTTLNNEQFF.

This chain links TRBV27 with TRBJ1-2, with a possible D match to TRBD1 (5 bases). The V end lost 6 bases, the J end lost 8 bases, and 16 bases lay between the germline ends. The CDR3 extends over 13 amino acids. Germline V gene sequence: CDR1 MNHEY, CDR2 SMNVEV (reference sequence). The CDR3 coding sequence is TGTGCCAGCAGCGAATCTGGGGGGGAAGGCTACACCTTC. It translates to CASSESGGEGYTF.

This chain links TRBV14 with TRBJ2-2; D may be TRBD2 (6 bases). Germline V gene lookup returns CDR1 SGHDN and CDR2 FVKESK. The length of the CDR3 is 14 residues. The V gene lost 6 bases and the J gene lost 1 base, with 9 bases spanning the gap. The CDR3 DNA reads TGTGCCAGCAGTTTCGGGAGGAACACCGGGGAGCTGTTTTTT. Translating it yields CASSFGRNTGELFF. Based on the CDR3 plus reference TRBV14 and TRBJ2-2, the full variable domain is EAGVTQFPSHSVIEKGQTVTLRCDPISGHDNLYWYRRVMGKEIKFLLHFVKESKQDESGMPNNRFLAERTGGTYSTLKVQPAELEDSGVYFCASSFGRNTGELFFGEGSRLTVL.

The rearrangement uses TRBV13 and TRBJ1-2; D gene ambiguous. The CDR3 runs 15 residues. V lost 0 bases and J lost 5, with 13 bases in between. From germline, CDR1 is PRHDT and CDR2 FYEKMQ (reference sequence). CDR3 protein: CASSLGYVPQYGYTF. As DNA, the CDR3 is TGTGCCAGCAGCTTAGGGTATGTCCCCCAATATGGCTACACCTTC.

CDR3 nucleotide sequence: TGTGCCAGCAGCTTAGAAAATGGACAGGGCTACGAGCAGTACTTC. Translation: CASSLENGQGYEQYF. The genes are TRBV7-2 and TRBJ2-7; 8 bases are a match to TRBD1. This CDR3 region has 15 residues. The germline V gene has CDR1 SGHTA and CDR2 FQGNSA. V was pared by 1 base and J by 3 bases, with 5 bases of the junction left unmatched.

The V gene is TRBV29-1, the J gene TRBJ2-7; D gene unclear. The CDR3 spans 11 residues. The V and J ends lost 7 bases and 5 bases respectively, with 12 bases between them. In germline, CDR1 is SQVTM, CDR2 ANQGSEA. CDR3 nucleotides: TGCAGCGGGCTGGGTGAGGACGAGCAGTACTTC. Protein: CSGLGEDEQYF.

This chain's CDR3 is CASSPTGGRYEQYF. In DNA, the CDR3 is TGTGCCAGCAGCCCCACAGGGGGTAGGTACGAGCAGTACTTC. The chain is built from TRBV7-9 and TRBJ2-7; 8 positions agree with TRBD1. Germline CDR1 SEHNR, CDR2 FQNEAQ (reference sequence). This CDR3 has 14 amino acids. Trimming at V came to 5 bases and at J to 4 bases, leaving 7 bases not matched to a gene. Drawing the rest from reference TRBV7-9 and TRBJ2-7, the complete variable domain is DTGVSQNPRHKITKRGQNVTFRCDPISEHNRLYWYRQTLGQGPEFLTYFQNEAQLEKSRLLSDRFSAERPKGSFSTLEIQRTEQGDSAMYLCASSPTGGRYEQYFGPGTRLTVT.

CDR3 residues: CASRPWSQETQYF. In DNA, the CDR3 is TGTGCCAGCAGGCCTTGGTCCCAAGAGACCCAGTACTTC. The rearrangement links TRBV6-1 to TRBJ2-5; D is uncertain. Trimming removed 6 bases from V and 1 base from J, with 9 bases in between. Looked up from germline, CDR1 is MNHNS and CDR2 is SASEGT. CDR3 size: 13 residues.

This rearrangement joins TRBV10-3 to TRBJ1-1; D remains ambiguous. V lost 4 bases and J 7 bases, leaving 10 bases between the germline ends. The CDR3 sequence is 12 residues long. CDR1 and CDR2 from the germline V gene are ENHRY and SYGVKD. As DNA, the CDR3 is TGTGCCATCAGTGCCGACCCATTTGAAGCTTTCTTT. Translation: CAISADPFEAFF.

This chain links TRBV29-1 with TRBJ2-7; no clear D. CDR1 and CDR2 (germline): SQVTM, ANQGSEA. Trimming pared 6 bases from V and 1 base from J, leaving 19 bases between. The CDR3 is 15 amino acids. This chain's CDR3 is CSVIGVTNLSYEQYF. The DNA of the CDR3 is TGCAGCGTCATCGGAGTGACAAATCTGTCCTACGAGCAGTACTTC.

The chain has TRBV30 and TRBJ2-7; D is undetermined. V was clipped by 1 base and J by 12 bases, with 16 bases between them. The CDR3 has 12 amino acids. Germline-derived CDR1 and CDR2 are GTSNPN and SVGIG (reference sequence). The CDR3 region is CAWSGVASSRYF. In DNA form, the CDR3 reads TGTGCCTGGAGTGGGGTTGCGTCGAGTCGGTACTTC. Using reference TRBV30 and TRBJ2-7 for the parts outside the CDR3, the full variable domain is SQTIHQWPATLVQPVGSPLSLECTVEGTSNPNLYWYRQAAGRGLQLLFYSVGIGQISSEVPQNLSASRPQDRQFILSSKKLLLSDSGFYLCAWSGVASSRYFGPGTRLTVT.

The chain combines TRBV19 with TRBJ1-2; 8 bases match TRBD1. Germline values: CDR1 LNHDA, CDR2 SQIVND (reference sequence). The V gene end was trimmed by 6 bases and the J gene end by 3 bases; junction bases not matched to a gene: 6. CDR3 length: 14 residues. The CDR3 DNA reads as TGTGCCAGTAGACCGGACAGGGACGACTATGGCTACACCTTC. Protein: CASRPDRDDYGYTF.

The rearrangement links TRBV7-9 to TRBJ1-4; no reliable D call. CDR3 size: 12 residues. CDR1 SEHNR and CDR2 FQNEAQ come from the germline V gene (reference sequence). Trimming took off 0 bases at V and 7 bases at J, with 3 bases between the two ends. CDR3 sequence reads: CASSLAVEKLFF. DNA of the CDR3: TGTGCCAGCAGCTTAGCAGTTGAAAAACTGTTTTTT.

The rearrangement uses TRBV7-9 and TRBJ1-1; the match to TRBD1 covers 7 bases. The length of the CDR3 is 13 residues. The V and J ends lost 8 bases and 6 bases, in that order; junction bases with no gene match: 9. Per germline, CDR1 SEHNR and CDR2 FQNEAQ (reference sequence). The CDR3 DNA reads TGTGCCAGCGGACAGGCCTACATCCCTGAAGCTTTCTTT. Translating gives CASGQAYIPEAFF.

The rearrangement links TRBV28 to TRBJ2-1; D unresolved. The CDR3 consists of 14 residues. Deletions cut 5 bases from V and 2 bases from J, with 10 bases between. CDR1 MDHEN and CDR2 SYDVKM come from the germline V gene. CDR3: CASSEWLAYNEQFF. The CDR3 DNA reads as TGTGCCAGCAGTGAATGGCTAGCCTACAATGAGCAGTTCTTC.

V gene TRBV18 combines with J gene TRBJ1-1; 8 nucleotides align to TRBD1. The CDR3 covers 14 residues. The V segment lost 6 bases and the J segment 4 bases; nucleotides outside the gene matches: 7. CDR1 and CDR2 (germline): KGHSH, LQKENI. CDR3 in DNA: TGTGCCAGCTCCCCGACAGGGGCGGGCACTGAAGCTTTCTTT. Protein: CASSPTGAGTEAFF.

The chain joins TRBV25-1 to TRBJ2-1; D ambiguous. Per the germline V gene, CDR1 is MGHDK and CDR2 is SYGVNS. Between the trimmed V and J ends, which lost 4 bases and 7 bases, there was a span of 5 bases. There are 11 residues in the CDR3. The DNA for the CDR3 is TGTGCCAGCAGTGGTTGGAATGAGCAGTTCTTC. The encoded protein is CASSGWNEQFF.

This clone was detected once. The chain has TRBV30 and TRBJ2-7, with a weak D call TRBD1 (5 bases). This CDR3 spans 13 amino acids. Trimming stripped 1 base from V and 1 base from J, with 8 bases between. Looked up from germline, CDR1 is GTSNPN and CDR2 is SVGIG (reference sequence). In DNA form, the CDR3 reads TGTGCCTGGAGTGATCCAGGGTCCTACGAGCAGTACTTC. Translated, it gives CAWSDPGSYEQYF.

This chain connects TRBV9 to TRBJ2-5; perhaps TRBD2 as D (6 bases). Germline CDR1 SGDLS, CDR2 YYNGEE. This CDR3 has 14 residues. Trimming shortened V by 3 bases and J by 5 bases, and 14 bases separated the two germline ends. In DNA, the CDR3 is TGTGCCAGCAGCGGTGGAGGGGCTTGGGAGACCCAGTACTTC. This translates into CASSGGGAWETQYF.

Regarding this clone: The identical CDR3 is also encoded by other nucleotide sequences in the sample. The chain links TRBV9 to TRBJ2-2, with D uncertain. Trimming pared 2 bases from V and 6 bases from J, leaving 5 bases between. The germline gives CDR1 SGDLS, CDR2 YYNGEE. The CDR3 consists of 12 residues. This CDR3 reads CASSVLAGELFF. For the CDR3, the DNA is TGTGCCAGCAGCGTTCTCGCCGGGGAGCTGTTTTTT.

V usage is TRBV4-1 and J usage is TRBJ2-3, with D unresolved. This CDR3 has 15 amino acids. Germline V gene sequence: CDR1 MGHRA, CDR2 YSYEKL. V gave up 2 bases and J gave up 3 bases, with 12 bases separating them. In DNA form, the CDR3 reads TGCGCCAGCAGCCAAAGAAATTTTGGTACAGATACGCAGTATTTT. Its protein is CASSQRNFGTDTQYF.

The chain has TRBV28 and TRBJ1-2; D might be TRBD1 (6 bases). The germline CDR1 and CDR2 sequences are MDHEN and SYDVKM. With 6 bases removed from V and 6 bases from J, the gap between germline ends came to 11 bases. The CDR3 totals 12 residues. The CDR3, as DNA: TGTGCCAGCAGAGGGGGGCTACATGGCTACACCTTC. Amino acids: CASRGGLHGYTF.

The rearrangement links TRBV10-1 to TRBJ2-1, with TRBD2 matching 9 bases. V shed 1 base and J 8 bases; nucleotides not matched to a gene: 6. CDR1 is WNHNN, CDR2 SYGVQD, per germline (reference sequence). This CDR3 is built from 15 residues. CDR3 in DNA: TGCGCCAGCAGTGAGTTGATTAGCGGGAGCGATGAGCAGTTCTTC. Protein: CASSELISGSDEQFF.

Note on this clone: Other DNA sequences in the sample encode the same CDR3. The chain uses TRBV30 and TRBJ2-7; D is undetermined. Germline-derived CDR1 and CDR2 are GTSNPN and SVGIG (reference sequence). The V gene lost 1 base and the J gene lost 0 bases, with 4 bases spanning the gap. The CDR3 has 12 residues. The CDR3 region has the DNA TGTGCCTGGAGTGCGAGCTCCTACGAGCAGTACTTC. This gives the protein CAWSASSYEQYF.

The chain is built from TRBV7-2 and TRBJ2-2; D is possibly TRBD1 or TRBD2 (5 bases each). Trimming pared 1 base from V and 6 bases from J, leaving 15 bases between. Germline V lookup: CDR1 SGHTA, CDR2 FQGNSA. CDR3 size: 16 residues. The CDR3 region has the DNA TGTGCCAGCAGCTTAGGGGGACCAAGAGGATCCGGGGAGCTGTTTTTT. As protein: CASSLGGPRGSGELFF.

A single count supports this clone. The sample has other DNA sequences that encode this CDR3 too. This rearrangement joins TRBV27 to TRBJ1-1, with D unresolved. The CDR3 contains 13 residues. The germline gives CDR1 MNHEY, CDR2 SMNVEV (reference sequence). The V end lost 1 base, the J end lost 5 bases, and 8 bases lay between the germline ends. The chain's CDR3 is CASSLLGSTEAFF. CDR3 DNA: TGTGCCAGCAGTTTATTAGGGAGTACTGAAGCTTTCTTT.

This chain connects TRBV5-4 to TRBJ2-5, with unresolved D. The end of the DNA fits TRBJ2-7 better, so the J call may be wrong. The CDR3 runs 12 residues. Germline V gene data show CDR1 as SGHNT and CDR2 as YYREEE (reference sequence). The CDR3 nucleotides are TGTGCCAGCAGCTTGGAGACCTACGAGCAGTACTTC. Its protein is CASSLETYEQYF.

This clone was detected once. The V call is TRBV5-1, the J call TRBJ2-5; a possible D gene is TRBD1 (5 bases). Trimming cost V 2 bases and J 3 bases, with 14 bases left between them. The CDR3 length is 15 residues. Germline assignment: CDR1 SGHRS and CDR2 YFSETQ. CDR3 protein: CASSFSQGREETQYF. CDR3 in DNA: TGCGCCAGCAGCTTCTCCCAGGGTAGGGAAGAGACCCAGTACTTC.

V is TRBV14 and J is TRBJ1-1; D gene unclear. The V end lost 0 bases, the J end lost 7 bases, and 6 bases lay between the germline ends. This CDR3 is 12 amino acids long. Germline V gives CDR1 SGHDN, CDR2 FVKESK. The chain's CDR3 is CASSQEGGEAFF. The CDR3 DNA reads as TGTGCCAGCAGCCAAGAAGGCGGTGAAGCTTTCTTT.